This T cell receptor beta chain was obtained from a study of T cell repertoires in cytomegalovirus infection (dated by TCRdb to about 2019). At the level of the whole study: The peptide stimulations were aimed at well-studied HLA-B-restricted epitopes as well as recently identified HLA-C-restricted CMV epitopes, whose presentation resists viral immunomodulation. Donor HLA type was relevant to the analysis, because carriage of CMV infection together with the matching HLA type was indicated by public TCR beta signatures. Here is what the overall study found, with its caveats: In both this cohort and an independent cohort of 352 donors, the cumulative frequency of public TCR beta family members distinguished carriers of CMV infection plus the relevant HLA type. The ex vivo response was dominated by HLA-C-restricted CMV-specific TCR beta clonotypes, which also provided the single most frequent clonotype in two of eight donors.

This clonotype was counted many times. The antigen this receptor binds is unknown. One base away there is no much larger clone; base qualities are not given. The treatment or condition label of this sample denotes: in vitro stimulation with specific CMV peptide epitopes to enrich CMV-specific T cells. The sequencer was an Illumina HiSeq 1500. TCRdb trimmed public reads at Q25 via fastp, called clones via MiXCR and kept in-frame beta chains. Every CDR3 protein is listed once, alongside the most common genes and DNA of its rows. The sample profile shows roughly 860,000 distinct CDR3 sequences; around a third of them were found once. In total, the top ten clones hold around 11% of the sample. The V end loses 5 bases and the J end loses 0 bases, and a stretch of 10 bases separates them. The CDR3, cysteine through phenylalanine, is 14 amino acids long. Just the 42-base CDR3 DNA is kept, in frame starting at base 1. The CDR1 and CDR2 encoded by the germline V gene (reference sequence) are SEHNR and FQNEAQ.

The sample in question was cultured CD8+ T cells from PBMCs, obtained from culture after CMV antigen stimulation. Recombination joined TRBV7-9 with TRBJ1-1, with the D segment identity uncertain. This TCR derives from a human donor in good health (CMV status not recorded). Some clones in this sample may be carry-over from other donors' samples. The DNA sequence is as follows: TGTGCCAGCAGCCCAAATAGGATGAACACTGAAGCTTTCTTT. Its product reads: CASSPNRMNTEAFF.